This is a list of T cell receptor beta chains from one sample in a study of early T cells in non-severe SARS-CoV-2 infection. Each CDR3 protein is one row after TCRdb ran MiXCR on the 5' RACE reads. The sample gives some 87,000 distinct CDR3 sequences, 9.5% to 15% of which show up once; 0.95% to 1.3% is in the top ten. The sample was whole blood. The receptors were sampled from an adult who was a healthcare worker with PCR-confirmed SARS-CoV-2 infection or an uninfected control (not recorded which). Both conserved end residues are part of each CDR3. Fields, in order: clone size, D gene, J gene, V gene, CDR3 DNA, CDR3 protein. D genes are given only for firm matches. Clone size, where shown, is once, few, many, or a class for clones that have expanded.

few	NA	TRBJ1-2	TRBV28	TGTGCCAGCAGTGGGACGGGCAACTATGGCTACACCTTC	CASSGTGNYGYTF
many	NA	TRBJ2-1	TRBV6-2/TRBV6-3	TGTGCCAGCAGTTACTCAGGCCGGACTGAGCAGTTCTTC	CASSYSGRTEQFF
many	NA	TRBJ2-3	TRBV11-2	TGTGCCAGTGAGGGGGTCACAGATACGCAGTATTTT	CASEGVTDTQYF
few	TRBD2	TRBJ2-1	TRBV7-9	TGTGCCAGCAGCTCGGCCAAGCGGGACTACAATGAGCAGTTCTTC	CASSSAKRDYNEQFF
NA	NA	TRBJ2-7	TRBV28	TGTGCCAGCAACCCTTCGGACAGTCGCTCCTACGAGCAGTACTTC	CASNPSDSRSYEQYF
many	TRBD2	TRBJ2-5	TRBV2	TGTGCCAGCAGCCTGGGACTAGCGGGAGGGAGAGAGACCCAGTACTTC	CASSLGLAGGRETQYF
NA	NA	TRBJ1-1	TRBV25-1	TGTGCCAGCAGGTCAGGGGCGAACACTGAAGCTTTCTTT	CASRSGANTEAFF
many	NA	TRBJ2-1	TRBV9	TGTGCCAGCAGCCCCCGGGGGGCGTTCGCCAATGAGCAGTTCTTC	CASSPRGAFANEQFF
NA	TRBD1	TRBJ2-7	TRBV19	TGTGCCAGTAGTATACGTATGGGGCAGGGGGCTAGCTCCTACGAGCAGTACTTC	CASSIRMGQGASSYEQYF
many	NA	TRBJ2-1	TRBV29-1	TGCAGCGTTGAAGCTCTGACAGGTAGCTCCTACAATGAGCAGTTCTTC	CSVEALTGSSYNEQFF
many	NA	TRBJ1-1	TRBV29-1	TGCAGCGTCTCTTTGCATATGAACACTGAAGCTTTCTTT	CSVSLHMNTEAFF
NA	NA	TRBJ2-2	TRBV5-1	TGCGCCAGCAGCCCAACCGGGACATCGAACACCGGGGAGCTGTTTTTT	CASSPTGTSNTGELFF
many	TRBD1	TRBJ1-1	TRBV7-2	TGTGCCAGCAGCTTAGCGCGGACAGGGAACACTGAAGCTTTCTTT	CASSLARTGNTEAFF
many	TRBD2	TRBJ2-5	TRBV28	TGTGCCAGCAGTTTTCTCCTAGCGGGAGGTCAAGAGACCCAGTACTTC	CASSFLLAGGQETQYF
many	NA	TRBJ2-7	TRBV11-3	TGTGCCAGCAGCTTACCGGGGAACGAGCAGTACTTC	CASSLPGNEQYF
NA	NA	TRBJ1-3	TRBV7-9	TGTGCCAGTACAGGGTCTGGAAACACCATATATTTT	CASTGSGNTIYF